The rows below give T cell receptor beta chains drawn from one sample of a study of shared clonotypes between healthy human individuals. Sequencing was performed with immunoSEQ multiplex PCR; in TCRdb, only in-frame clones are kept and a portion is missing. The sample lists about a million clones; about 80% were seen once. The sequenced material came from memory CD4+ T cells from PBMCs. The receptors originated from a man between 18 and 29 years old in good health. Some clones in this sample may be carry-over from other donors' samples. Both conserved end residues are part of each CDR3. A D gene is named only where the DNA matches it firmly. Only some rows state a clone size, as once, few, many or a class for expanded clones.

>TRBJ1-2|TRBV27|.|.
TGTGCCAGCAGTTTTGTGTCCTGGGGGGGCTACACCTTC
CASSFVSWGGYTF
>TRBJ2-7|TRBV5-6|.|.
TGTGCCAGCAGGCCTGACGGGTACGAGCAGTACTTC
CASRPDGYEQYF
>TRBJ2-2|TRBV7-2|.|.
TGTGCCAGCAGCCCGGGGGCCCGCCAGGTTTGGGAGCTGTTTTTT
CASSPGARQVWELFF
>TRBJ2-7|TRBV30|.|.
TGTGCCTGGAGTGTTGGAGGGAGCTCCTACGAGCAGTACTTC
CAWSVGGSSYEQYF
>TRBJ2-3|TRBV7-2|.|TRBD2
TGTGCCAGCAGCTTAGTAGGGACTAGCGGAAACACAGATACGCAGTATTTT
CASSLVGTSGNTDTQYF
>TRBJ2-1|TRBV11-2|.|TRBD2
TGTGCCAGCAGCAACCCCCGGAAGCGGGGGGAGCAGTTCTTC
CASSNPRKRGEQFF
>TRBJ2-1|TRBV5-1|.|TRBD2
TGCGCCAGCAGCTTGATCAGCGGGAGCTCCAATGAGCAGTTCTTC
CASSLISGSSNEQFF
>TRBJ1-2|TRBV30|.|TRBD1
TGTGCCTGGAGCCTGGACAGGGTTTATGGCTACACCTTC
CAWSLDRVYGYTF
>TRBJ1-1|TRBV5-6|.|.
TGTGCCAGCAGCTCGGACTACCGGAGGGCGAACACTGAAGCTTTCTTT
CASSSDYRRANTEAFF
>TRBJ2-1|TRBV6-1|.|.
TGTGCCAGCAGTGAGAGAACGTGGTCCTACAATGAGCAGTTCTTC
CASSERTWSYNEQFF
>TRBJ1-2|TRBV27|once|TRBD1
TGTGCCAGCAGTCTATACCGGGACAGCTATGGCTACACCTTC
CASSLYRDSYGYTF
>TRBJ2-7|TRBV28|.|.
TGTGCCAGCAGTTTAGTCGGGACGTACGAGCAGTACTTC
CASSLVGTYEQYF
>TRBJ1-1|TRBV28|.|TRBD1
TGTGCCAGCAGTGAATACAGGGGCGGGGGCACTGAAGCTTTCTTT
CASSEYRGGGTEAFF
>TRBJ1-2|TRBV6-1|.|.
TGTGCCAGCAGGACCGGGACCACTAACTATGGCTACACCTTC
CASRTGTTNYGYTF
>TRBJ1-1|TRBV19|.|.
TGTGCCAGTAGTATAGGACGAGGAAGGGGGAGCACTGAAGCTTTCTTT
CASSIGRGRGSTEAFF
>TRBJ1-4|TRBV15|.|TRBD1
TGTGCCACCAAGGACAGGCCCAATGAAAAACTGTTTTTT
CATKDRPNEKLFF
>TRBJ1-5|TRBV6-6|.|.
TGTGCCAGCAGTTGGCCAGAAAAGAGCAATCAGCCCCAGCATTTT
CASSWPEKSNQPQHF
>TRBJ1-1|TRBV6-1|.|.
TGTGCCAGCAGTGAGGGCTGGGGGGGGTTTCGATTGGACACTGAAGCTTTCTTT
CASSEGWGGFRLDTEAFF
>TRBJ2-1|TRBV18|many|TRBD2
TGTGCCAGCTCACCACCGATAGGACTAGCGGGCCAGACCGAGGACAATGAGCAGTTCTTC
CASSPPIGLAGQTEDNEQFF
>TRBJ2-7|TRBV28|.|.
TGTGCCAGCGGAAATAACCGGGACAGACAAGCGGGAGAGCAGTACTTC
CASGNNRDRQAGEQYF
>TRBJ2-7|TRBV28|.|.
TGTGCCAGCAGACCCATTAACAGGGGGGGACTCAACGAGCAGTACTTC
CASRPINRGGLNEQYF
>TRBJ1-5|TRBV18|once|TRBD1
TGTGCCAGCTCACCACTAGGGACAGTCAATCAGCCCCAGCATTTT
CASSPLGTVNQPQHF
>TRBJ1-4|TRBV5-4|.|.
TGTGCCAGCAGCCGAGACAGCTCAACTAATGAAAAACTGTTTTTT
CASSRDSSTNEKLFF
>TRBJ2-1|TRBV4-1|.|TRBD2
TGCGCCAGCAGCCAAGATAGGGTTGGCGGGAGGCGCCTACCTCTCTACAATGAGCAGTTCTTC
CASSQDRVGGRRLPLYNEQFF
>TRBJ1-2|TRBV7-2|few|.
TGTGCCAGCAGCCCTGTCTGGGGGGCAGATGGCTACACCTTC
CASSPVWGADGYTF
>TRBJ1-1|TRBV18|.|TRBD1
TGTGCCAGCTCACCGCGCACTACAGGGGCAAACACTGAAGCTTTCTTT
CASSPRTTGANTEAFF
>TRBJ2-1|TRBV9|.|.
TGTGCCAGCAGCGTACAAAGCTCCTACAATGAGCAGTTCTTC
CASSVQSSYNEQFF
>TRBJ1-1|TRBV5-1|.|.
TGCGCCAGCAGCTACCATACGCAGAACACTGAAGCTTTCTTT
CASSYHTQNTEAFF
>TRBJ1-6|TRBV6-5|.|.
TGTGCCACAGTCGGGCGGGGAGCTTCACCCCTCCACTTT
CATVGRGASPLHF
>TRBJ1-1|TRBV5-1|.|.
TGCGCCAGCAGCTTGGCTGGGAACATGGACACTGAAGCTTTCTTT
CASSLAGNMDTEAFF
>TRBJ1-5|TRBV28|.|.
TGTGCCAGCAGTGAGGGGGGGTATAGCAATCAGCCCCAGCATTTT
CASSEGGYSNQPQHF
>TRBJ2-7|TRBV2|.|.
TGTGCCAGCAAAGTAAGTTGGTATACCGAGCAGTACTTC
CASKVSWYTEQYF
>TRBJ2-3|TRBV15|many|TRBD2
TGTGCCACCAGCAGAGGAGGGACTAGCGGGAGACGGGATACGCAGTATTTT
CATSRGGTSGRRDTQYF
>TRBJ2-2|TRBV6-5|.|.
TGTGCCAGCAGTTACGCCCGTAAAGTGGACGCCGGGGAGCTGTTTTTT
CASSYARKVDAGELFF
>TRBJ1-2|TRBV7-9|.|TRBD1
TGTGCCAGCAGCGTTACAGGGGGCGATGGTGGCTACACCTTC
CASSVTGGDGGYTF
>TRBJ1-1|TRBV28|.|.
TGTGCCAGCAATTACCCGGGACCTATCACTGAAGCTTTCTTT
CASNYPGPITEAFF
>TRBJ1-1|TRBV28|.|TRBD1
TGTGCCAGCACCTGGGCAGGGGGTAGAGCTTTCTTT
CASTWAGGRAFF
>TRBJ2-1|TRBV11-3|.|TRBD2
TGTGCCAGCAGCTTAGATAGCGGGAGGTCAGCGAGGGATGAGCAGTTCTTC
CASSLDSGRSARDEQFF
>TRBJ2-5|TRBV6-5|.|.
TGTGCCAGCAGTCGCGGGATAGGGCAAGAGACCCAGTACTTC
CASSRGIGQETQYF
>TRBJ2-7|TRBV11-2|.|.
TGTGCCAGCAGCCAAACCGGGTTCGCCTACGAGCAGTACTTC
CASSQTGFAYEQYF
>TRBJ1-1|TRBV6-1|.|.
TGTGCCACCCAGGGGAACACTGAAGCTTTCTTT
CATQGNTEAFF
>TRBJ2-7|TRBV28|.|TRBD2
TGTGCCAGTCGGACTAGCGGGCAATCCACGCACTTC
CASRTSGQSTHF
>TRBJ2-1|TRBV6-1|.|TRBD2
TGTGCCAGCACCCCGACTAGCGGGACGGGTGAGCAGTTCTTC
CASTPTSGTGEQFF
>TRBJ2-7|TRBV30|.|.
TGTGCCTGGGACCAAGGAGGGGAGAGCTCCTACGAGCAGTACTTC
CAWDQGGESSYEQYF
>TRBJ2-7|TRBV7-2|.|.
TGTGCCAGCAGCCGAATCTACGAGCAGTACTTC
CASSRIYEQYF